This T cell receptor (beta chain) was identified in a study of beta chain features in type 1 diabetes. Study-wide background: Healthy donors resembled patients in age, gender and cell yields.

Expressed TCRB transcripts were sequenced after all isolated RNA was converted to cDNA. The repertoire was sequenced with immunoSEQ multiplex PCR; TCRdb's copy has only in-frame clones and lacks some. The sample includes hundreds of thousands of clones, around an eighth of them seen just once. Purities over 95% were achieved in all sorted populations. Findings and limits, study-wide: In type 1 diabetes patients, VDJ junctions had fewer insertions; deletions at these junctions were more frequent. Moderately but significantly shorter TCRB CDR3s were found in Type 1 diabetes patients in all four CD4+ subsets.

For this clone: The antigen remains unidentified.

V lost 5 bases to trimming and J lost 2 bases, with 10 bases between them. Germline values: CDR1 SEHNR, CDR2 FQNEAQ (reference sequence). This CDR3 is 14 amino acids long. The sequenced sample consisted of naive CD4+ T cells from blood. The TCR sequence derives from a man aged 18 to 35 with type 1 diabetes. The V gene is TRBV7-9, the J gene TRBJ1-3; D unclear. CDR3 DNA: TGTGCCAGCAGCCCGACCGGGCCTGGAAACACCATATATTTT. It yields the protein CASSPTGPGNTIYF.